This is a list of T cell receptor beta chains from one sample in a study of high-grade serous ovarian cancer treatment subgroups. Profiled with immunoSEQ multiplex PCR; TCRdb holds only in-frame clones, not every one. The sample includes some 3,200 clones, 60% to 85% of them seen just once. Specimen: tumor tissue. All receptors derive from a human donor with high-grade serous ovarian cancer. CDR3s include the opening cysteine and the closing phenylalanine or tryptophan. The D gene is left open where the match is weak. Size values are once, few and many counts, or a class for expanded clones, and some rows have none.

>TRBV29-1|TRBJ1-2|TRBD1|.
TGCAGTACAGGGGGCGATAACTATGGCTACACCTTC
CSTGGDNYGYTF
>TRBV9|TRBJ2-1|.|.
TGTGCCAGCAGCGTATCGACCAGGAATGAGCAGTTCTTC
CASSVSTRNEQFF
>TRBV9|TRBJ2-5|.|medium-sized
TGTGCCAGCAGCGTGCAGGGGACGAGCCAGGAGACCCAGTACTTC
CASSVQGTSQETQYF
>TRBV12-5|TRBJ1-3|.|.
TGTGCTAGTGGTTTGATACCGGACGGGACGATAACTGGAAACACCATATATTTT
CASGLIPDGTITGNTIYF
>TRBV19|TRBJ1-5|TRBD1|few
TGTGCCAGTAGTATTAGGCAGACAGGGCTAGCTCAGCCCCAGCATTTT
CASSIRQTGLAQPQHF
>TRBV7-9|TRBJ2-7|.|.
TGTGCCAGCAGCTTAAAGGGGGCCTACGAGCAGTACTTC
CASSLKGAYEQYF
>TRBV11-2|TRBJ1-6|.|.
TGTGCCAGCAGCTTACCGGATTCACCCCTCCACTTT
CASSLPDSPLHF
>TRBV6-1|TRBJ2-4|TRBD1|few
TGTGCCAGCAGTGGACGGACAGGGGGTTTTTTAGGGGAGAAAAACATTCAGTACTTC
CASSGRTGGFLGEKNIQYF
>TRBV2|TRBJ2-4|TRBD1|.
TGTGCCAGCAGTCTTACCGGGACAGGGGACGGTGGATACTTC
CASSLTGTGDGGYF
>TRBV28|TRBJ1-4|.|.
TGTGCCAGCAGTTTCAAACAGGGTGTGGCGGAAAAACTGTTTTTT
CASSFKQGVAEKLFF
>TRBV27|TRBJ1-3|.|.
TGTGCCAGCAGTCCGGGCCACCCTTGGGGGGGAAACACCATATATTTT
CASSPGHPWGGNTIYF
>TRBV6-1|TRBJ2-5|.|.
TGTGCCAGCAGTGCCCAGACAGCCCAAGAGACCCAGTACTTC
CASSAQTAQETQYF
>TRBV9|TRBJ1-1|.|.
TGTGCCAGCAGCACAGGGTTGGACACTGAAGCTTTCTTT
CASSTGLDTEAFF
>TRBV28|TRBJ1-3|.|.
TGTGCCAGCAACGGGTGGGACATTACAGGTCGTGGTGGAAACACCATATATTTT
CASNGWDITGRGGNTIYF
>TRBV27|TRBJ1-2|.|once
TGTGCCAGCAGTTTAGGGCAGGGGTATGGCTACACCTTC
CASSLGQGYGYTF
>TRBV11-2|TRBJ2-7|TRBD1|.
TGTGCCAGCACCCTACAGGGGGCATACGAGCAGTACTTC
CASTLQGAYEQYF
>TRBV9|TRBJ1-2|.|.
TGTGCCAGCAGCGTAGCGGGGCGTAACTATGGCTACACCTTC
CASSVAGRNYGYTF
>TRBV28|TRBJ1-4|TRBD1|once
TGTGCCAGCAGCAGGGGACAGGGGCGGGAAAAACTGTTTTTT
CASSRGQGREKLFF
>TRBV5-1|TRBJ2-5|.|.
TGCGCCAGCAGCTTGGAGCTGGGGTCGCAAGAGACCCAGTACTTC
CASSLELGSQETQYF
>TRBV10-3|TRBJ2-3|TRBD2|.
TGTGCCATCAGCTTTCCCCGGGACTACACCACCAGCCAGTTCACAGATACGCAGTATTTT
CAISFPRDYTTSQFTDTQYF